This T cell receptor beta chain emerged from a study of beta chain features in type 1 diabetes. Study overall: Regarding age, gender and cell yields, patients proved similar to healthy donors.

Comments on this clone: Antigen unknown.

Purity of each sorted population was above 95%. Isolated RNA was reverse transcribed in full, so expressed TCRB transcripts were sequenced. The average output of naive, central memory and regulatory T cell samples was several million reads. The table came from immunoSEQ multiplex PCR; TCRdb's copy has only in-frame clones and leaves some out. This table holds fewer than 900,000 clones, roughly 17% found once. The study, taken as a whole, reports: Any HLA type influence on TCRB rearrangement was left unresolved here.

This TCR was sampled from a young woman in good health. Sequencing was done on a sample of naive CD4+ T cells from blood.

CDR3 loop: CASSVRTSGSNEQFF. CDR3 nucleotide sequence: TGTGCCAGCAGCGTACGGACTAGCGGGAGTAATGAGCAGTTCTTC. This chain uses TRBV9 with TRBJ2-1, with 13 bases aligning to TRBD2. CDR3 length equals 15 residues. Trimming took 1 base from V and 7 from J; bases not matched to a gene: 2. From germline, CDR1 is SGDLS and CDR2 YYNGEE.